These 12 T cell receptor beta chains were all obtained from the same sample, sequenced in a study of shared clonotypes between healthy human individuals. Libraries were prepared by immunoSEQ multiplex PCR; TCRdb keeps only in-frame clonotypes and omits some of them. The data contain 850,000 to 1,200,000 clones, 65% to 80% of them singletons. The sequencing input was memory CD4+ T cells sorted from blood. Stated subset: CD45RA-negative fraction. The receptor source for this set is a man aged 18 to 29 in good health.

The genes are TRBV15 and TRBJ2-3; perhaps TRBD2 as D (6 bases). V lost 5 bases and J lost 4, with 16 bases in between. The germline V gene encodes CDR1 LNHNV and CDR2 YYDKDF (reference sequence). The CDR3 has 15 amino acids. The CDR3 spells CATSSRETSADTQYF. The DNA of the CDR3 is TGTGCCACCAGCTCTAGGGAGACTAGTGCAGATACGCAGTATTTT.

The V and J genes are TRBV7-8 and TRBJ1-5; 9 bases fit TRBD1. The CDR3 loop spans 15 amino acids. V was pared by 5 bases and J by 4 bases, with 6 bases of the junction left unmatched. Germline V gene data show CDR1 as SGHVS and CDR2 as FQNEAQ. CDR3 in amino acids: CASSARGTGNQPQHF. In DNA, the CDR3 is TGTGCCAGCAGCGCACGAGGGACAGGGAATCAGCCCCAGCATTTT.

V usage is TRBV5-3 and J usage is TRBJ1-2; possible D gene TRBD1, 5 bases. TRBV5-3 is annotated as an ORF whose role is uncertain. The V end lost 4 bases, the J end lost 5 bases, and 18 bases lay between the germline ends. There are 15 residues in the CDR3. The chain's CDR3 is CARSARGGTRYGYTF. The CDR3 nucleotides are TGTGCCAGAAGCGCCCGGGGTGGGACTCGGTATGGCTACACCTTC.

The V call is TRBV30, the J call TRBJ1-5; possibly TRBD1 for D (6 bases). Trimming left V 0 bases short and J 7 bases short, with 13 bases between. CDR1 is GTSNPN, CDR2 SVGIG, per germline (reference sequence). This CDR3 is built from 14 residues. CDR3 coding DNA: TGTGCCTGGAGTGTATTAGGGGGTAGGCAGCCCCAGCATTTT. It codes for CAWSVLGGRQPQHF.

V usage is TRBV19 and J usage is TRBJ1-1, with 12 bases lining up with TRBD1. Germline V gene data show CDR1 as LNHDA and CDR2 as SQIVND (reference sequence). V gave up 4 bases and J gave up 5 bases; unmatched junction bases: 8. This CDR3 spans 16 amino acids. This CDR3 is CASSRTGTGGRTEAFF. As DNA, the CDR3 is TGTGCCAGTAGTAGAACCGGGACAGGGGGCCGTACTGAAGCTTTCTTT.

The genes are TRBV6-5 and TRBJ1-5; TRBD1 is a possible D gene (6 bases). Germline CDR1 and CDR2: MNHEY and SVGAGI. V was shortened by 4 bases and J by 7 bases, with 17 bases between the two germline ends. The length of the CDR3 is 15 residues. The CDR3 region has the DNA TGTGCCAGCAGTTCGGAGGCAGGGGTGCGGCAGCCCCAGCATTTT. Translation gives CASSSEAGVRQPQHF.

This clone was seen only a few times. Given a much more abundant clone one base away, this may be a read error. Other DNA sequences within the sample encode an identical CDR3. The chain links TRBV2 to TRBJ2-7; 10 nucleotides match TRBD2. The CDR3 is 14 residues long. CDR1 is SNHLY, CDR2 FYNNEI, per germline. With V trimmed by 6 bases and J by 1 base, 3 bases remained unmatched. For the CDR3, the DNA is TGTGCCAGCAGCGGACTAGCGGCGTCCTACGAGCAGTACTTC. This gives the protein CASSGLAASYEQYF.

CDR3 sequence (DNA): TGCGCCAGCAGCGACGGACAGGGGAAGGCCTATGGCTACACCTTC. Amino acids: CASSDGQGKAYGYTF. This rearrangement joins TRBV5-1 to TRBJ1-2; 9 nucleotides match TRBD1. The CDR3 loop spans 15 amino acids. The trim removed 4 bases at V and 4 bases at J, leaving 8 bases unmatched. Germline V lookup: CDR1 SGHRS, CDR2 YFSETQ.

The chain recombines TRBV5-1 with TRBJ2-2; 8 bases match TRBD2. The ends lost 0 bases at V and 0 bases at J; junction bases unmatched: 7. This CDR3 has 18 amino acids. The germline CDR1 and CDR2 sequences are SGHRS and YFSETQ. The CDR3 spells CASSLDGRAPSNTGELFF. The CDR3 DNA follows: TGCGCCAGCAGCTTGGACGGGAGGGCCCCTTCGAACACCGGGGAGCTGTTTTTT.

This clone was picked up one time. This sequence joins TRBV7-6 and TRBJ2-3; D is ambiguous. V was trimmed by 1 base and J by 0 bases, leaving 8 bases between them. The CDR3 consists of 15 residues. Germline loops: CDR1 SGHVS, CDR2 FNYEAQ. The CDR3 DNA reads TGTGCCAGCAGCTTAGGGCTCACTAGCACAGATACGCAGTATTTT. Protein: CASSLGLTSTDTQYF. Full variable domain (missing parts from reference TRBV7-6 and TRBJ2-3): GAGVSQSPRYKVTKRGQDVALRCDPISGHVSLYWYRQALGQGPEFLTYFNYEAQQDKSGLPNDRFSAERPEGSISTLTIQRTEQRDSAMYRCASSLGLTSTDTQYFGPGTRLTVL.

As for this clone: Other DNA sequences in this specimen translate into the identical CDR3. V usage is TRBV6-5 and J usage is TRBJ1-6, with a weak D call TRBD1 (5 bases). The CDR3 spans 12 residues. Trimming shortened V by 6 bases and J by 8 bases, and 8 bases separated the two germline ends. The germline V gene has CDR1 MNHEY and CDR2 SVGAGI. In DNA form, the CDR3 reads TGTGCCAGCAGGGGGGGGGATTCACCCCTCCACTTT. Protein product: CASRGGDSPLHF.

The V call is TRBV7-2, the J call TRBJ2-7; no firm D call. The germline V and J ends were trimmed by 5 bases and 0 bases, with 17 bases remaining between them. The CDR3 has 16 residues. CDR1 SGHTA and CDR2 FQGNSA come from the germline V gene. The CDR3 DNA is TGTGCCAGCAGCCTCACGTGGGCAGGAAGCTCCTACGAGCAGTACTTC. This codes for CASSLTWAGSSYEQYF.